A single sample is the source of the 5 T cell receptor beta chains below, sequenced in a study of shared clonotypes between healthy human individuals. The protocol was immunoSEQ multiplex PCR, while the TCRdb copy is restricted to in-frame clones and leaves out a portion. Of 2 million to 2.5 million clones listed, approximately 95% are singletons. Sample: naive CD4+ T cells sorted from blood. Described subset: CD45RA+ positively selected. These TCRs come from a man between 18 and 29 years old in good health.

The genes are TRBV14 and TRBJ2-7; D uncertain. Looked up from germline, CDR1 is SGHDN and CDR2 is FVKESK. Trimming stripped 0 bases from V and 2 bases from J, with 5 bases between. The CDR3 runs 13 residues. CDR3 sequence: CASSQDRPYEQYF. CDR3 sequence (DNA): TGTGCCAGCAGCCAAGATCGGCCCTACGAGCAGTACTTC.

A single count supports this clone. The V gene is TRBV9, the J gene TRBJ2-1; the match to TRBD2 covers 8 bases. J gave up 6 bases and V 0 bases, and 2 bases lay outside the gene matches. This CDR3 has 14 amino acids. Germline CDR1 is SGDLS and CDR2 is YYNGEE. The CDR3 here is CASSVASGSNEQFF. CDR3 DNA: TGTGCCAGCAGCGTAGCGAGCGGGAGCAATGAGCAGTTCTTC.

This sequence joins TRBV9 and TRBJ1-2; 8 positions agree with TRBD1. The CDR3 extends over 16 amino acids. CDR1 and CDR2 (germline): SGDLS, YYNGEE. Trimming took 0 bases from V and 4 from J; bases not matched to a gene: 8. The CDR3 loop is CASSVAKGQGAYGYTF. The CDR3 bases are TGTGCCAGCAGCGTAGCAAAAGGACAGGGAGCCTATGGCTACACCTTC.

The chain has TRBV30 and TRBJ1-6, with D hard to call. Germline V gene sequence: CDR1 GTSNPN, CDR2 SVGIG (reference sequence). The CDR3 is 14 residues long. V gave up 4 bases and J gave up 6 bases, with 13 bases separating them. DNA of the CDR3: TGTGCCTGGAAGAGGAGGGATTTTAATTCACCCCTCCACTTT. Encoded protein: CAWKRRDFNSPLHF.

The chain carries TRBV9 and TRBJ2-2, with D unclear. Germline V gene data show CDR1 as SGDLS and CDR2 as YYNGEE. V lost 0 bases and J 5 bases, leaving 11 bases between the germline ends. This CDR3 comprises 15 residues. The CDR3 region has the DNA TGTGCCAGCAGCGTAGGTCATTTAGGGACCGGGGAGCTGTTTTTT. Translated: CASSVGHLGTGELFF. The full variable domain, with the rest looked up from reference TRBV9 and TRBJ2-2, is DSGVTQTPKHLITATGQRVTLRCSPRSGDLSVYWYQQSLDQGLQFLIQYYNGEERAKGNILERFSAQQFPDLHSELNLSSLELGDSALYFCASSVGHLGTGELFFGEGSRLTVL.